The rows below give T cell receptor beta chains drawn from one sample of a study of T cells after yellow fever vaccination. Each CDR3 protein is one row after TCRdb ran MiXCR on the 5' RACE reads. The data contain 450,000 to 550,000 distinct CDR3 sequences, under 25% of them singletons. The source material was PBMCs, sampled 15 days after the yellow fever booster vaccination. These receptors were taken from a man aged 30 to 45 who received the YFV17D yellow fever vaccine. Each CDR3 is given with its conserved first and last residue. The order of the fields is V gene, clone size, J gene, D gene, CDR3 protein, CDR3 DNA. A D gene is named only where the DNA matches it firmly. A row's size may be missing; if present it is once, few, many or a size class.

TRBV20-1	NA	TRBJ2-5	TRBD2	CSARVLAGVETQYF	TGCAGTGCTAGAGTACTAGCGGGAGTCGAGACCCAGTACTTC
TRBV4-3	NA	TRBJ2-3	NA	CASSQESPNHPRSTDTQYF	TGCGCCAGCAGCCAAGAGTCACCAAACCACCCCCGTAGCACAGATACGCAGTATTTT
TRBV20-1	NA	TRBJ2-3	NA	CSAPRHSTDTQYF	TGCAGTGCCCCCCGCCATAGCACAGATACGCAGTATTTT
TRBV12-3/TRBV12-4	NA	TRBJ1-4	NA	CASSSGLTNEKLFF	TGTGCCAGCAGTTCGGGGTTAACTAATGAAAAACTGTTTTTT
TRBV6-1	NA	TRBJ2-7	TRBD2	CASSRLAGGPNEQYF	TGTGCCAGCAGCAGGCTAGCGGGAGGGCCGAACGAGCAGTACTTC
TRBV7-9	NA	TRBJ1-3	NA	CASSLERNTIYF	TGTGCCAGCAGCTTGGAAAGAAACACCATATATTTT
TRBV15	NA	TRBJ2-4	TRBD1	CATSTLPGGKAKNIQYF	TGTGCCACCAGCACCCTTCCAGGGGGCAAGGCCAAAAACATTCAGTACTTC
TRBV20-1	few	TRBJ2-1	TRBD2	CSARDGASGSYNEQFF	TGCAGTGCTAGAGATGGGGCTAGCGGGAGTTACAATGAGCAGTTCTTC
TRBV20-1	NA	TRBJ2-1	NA	CSATAGTKTYNEQFF	TGCAGTGCTACAGCCGGGACAAAAACCTACAATGAGCAGTTCTTC
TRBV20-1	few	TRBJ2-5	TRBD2	CSAGLAGLQETQYF	TGCAGTGCTGGACTAGCGGGGCTCCAAGAGACCCAGTACTTC
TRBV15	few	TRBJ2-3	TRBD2	CATSSRPGTSGTDTQYF	TGTGCCACCAGCAGCCGCCCCGGGACTAGCGGAACAGATACGCAGTATTTT
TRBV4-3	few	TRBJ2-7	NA	CASSQDSGRQGESYEQYF	TGCGCCAGCAGCCAAGATTCGGGGAGGCAGGGGGAATCCTACGAGCAGTACTTC
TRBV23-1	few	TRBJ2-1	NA	CASNRRFF	TGCGCCAGCAATCGAAGGTTCTTC
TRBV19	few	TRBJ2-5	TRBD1	CASRRTGVETQYF	TGTGCCAGTAGACGGACAGGGGTCGAGACCCAGTACTTC
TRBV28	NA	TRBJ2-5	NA	CASSSELVAEETQYF	TGTGCCAGCAGTTCCGAGCTGGTAGCGGAAGAGACCCAGTACTTC
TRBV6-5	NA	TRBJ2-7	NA	CASSYSSATYEQYF	TGTGCCAGCAGTTACTCGTCCGCTACCTACGAGCAGTACTTC
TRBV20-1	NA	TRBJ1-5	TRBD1	CSARDPWTGEGPQHF	TGCAGTGCTAGAGACCCATGGACAGGGGAAGGGCCCCAGCATTTT
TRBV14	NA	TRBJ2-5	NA	CASSQHSPTETQYF	TGTGCCAGCAGCCAACACTCACCCACAGAGACCCAGTACTTC
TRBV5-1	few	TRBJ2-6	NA	CASSLYSGANVLTF	TGCGCCAGCAGCTTGTACTCTGGGGCCAACGTCCTGACTTTC
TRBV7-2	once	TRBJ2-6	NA	CASSLMGGSVANVLTF	TGTGCCAGCAGCTTAATGGGGGGCTCTGTGGCCAACGTCCTGACTTTC
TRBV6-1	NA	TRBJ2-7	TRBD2	CASSERSGRAEYEQYF	TGTGCCAGCAGTGAACGAAGCGGGAGGGCCGAGTACGAGCAGTACTTC
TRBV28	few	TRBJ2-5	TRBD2	CASTSAGGGTETQYF	TGTGCCAGCACCTCAGCGGGGGGAGGAACAGAGACCCAGTACTTC
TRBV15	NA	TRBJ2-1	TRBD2	CATSRARSGRANEQFF	TGTGCCACCAGCAGAGCACGTAGCGGGAGGGCCAATGAGCAGTTCTTC